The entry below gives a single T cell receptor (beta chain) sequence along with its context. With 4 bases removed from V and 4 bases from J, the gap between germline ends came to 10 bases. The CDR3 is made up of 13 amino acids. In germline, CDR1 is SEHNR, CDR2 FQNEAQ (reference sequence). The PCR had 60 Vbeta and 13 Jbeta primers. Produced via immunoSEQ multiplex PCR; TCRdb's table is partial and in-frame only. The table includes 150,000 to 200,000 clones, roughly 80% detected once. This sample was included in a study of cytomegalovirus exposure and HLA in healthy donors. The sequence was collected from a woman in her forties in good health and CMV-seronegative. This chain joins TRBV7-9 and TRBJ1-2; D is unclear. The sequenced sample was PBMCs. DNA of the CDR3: TGTGCCAGCAGCTCGGGGTCGTTCTATGGCTACACCTTC. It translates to CASSSGSFYGYTF.